The 8 T cell receptor beta chains listed next were all sequenced from one sample in a study of T-cell memory formation after mild COVID-19 (dated by TCRdb to about 2021). Library construction relied on 5' RACE. The instrument was an Illumina NovaSeq 6000. TCRdb ran its own pipeline on the public reads, namely fastp trimming at Q25 and MiXCR clone calling, and kept in-frame beta chains. When rows share a CDR3 protein, they turn into one entry using the most common DNA and genes. This sample is represented by 300,000 to 350,000 distinct CDR3 sequences; about an eighth of them were singletons. The ten largest make up about 20% of the sample. Sequencing was performed on PBMCs or a T cell subset sorted from them (not recorded which). These receptors originate from a man younger than 30 who had mild COVID-19 (a few samples of this study predate the infection). The sample titles of this study are shuffled in the database, so cell type and time point are left out; the donor was told from shared clones.

This clonotype appeared a few times. The CDR3 DNA reads TGTGCCAGCAGTGAGCACTACACAGATACGCAGTATTTT. Protein sequence: CASSEHYTDTQYF. The rearrangement uses TRBV25-1 and TRBJ2-3; D unresolved. Germline CDR1 and CDR2: MGHDK and SYGVNS. The CDR3 is 13 residues long. The ends were cut back, 3 bases at V and 2 bases at J, with 6 bases in the middle.

The chain joins TRBV5-1 to TRBJ2-3; 10 nucleotides line up with TRBD2. V lost 2 bases, J lost 0 bases, and 12 bases stayed unmatched. The germline CDR1 and CDR2 sequences are SGHRS and YFSETQ. The CDR3 is 19 amino acids. CDR3 DNA sequence: TGCGCCAGCAGCTTCACCCGCCCAAGGGGACTAGCGAGCACAGATACGCAGTATTTT. Translation: CASSFTRPRGLASTDTQYF.

This clonotype appeared a few times. V and J are TRBV20-1 and TRBJ1-5; D is unresolved. The V gene's germline CDR1 is DFQATT and CDR2 SNEGSKA (reference sequence). The CDR3 spans 13 residues. Trimming left V 1 base short and J 7 bases short, with 11 bases between. The CDR3 nucleotides read TGCAGTGCTAGAGTCAGCCCTAAGCAGCCCCAGCATTTT. Amino acids: CSARVSPKQPQHF.

In its sample, this clonotype was seen a few times. The chain has TRBV12-3 or TRBV12-4 and TRBJ2-1; a weak D match, TRBD1 (6 bases). There are 16 residues in the CDR3. Trimming removed 0 bases from V and 0 bases from J, with 9 bases in between. This CDR3 is CASSLAGATSYNEQFF. The DNA of the CDR3 is TGTGCCAGCAGTTTAGCGGGGGCCACCTCCTACAATGAGCAGTTCTTC.

The J gene is TRBJ1-3, the V gene TRBV7-8; D gene ambiguous. Germline V gene data show CDR1 as SGHVS and CDR2 as FQNEAQ. V lost 2 bases and J lost 4, with 6 bases in between. This CDR3 is 13 amino acids long. The CDR3 protein is CASSLSGGNTIYF. CDR3 sequence (DNA): TGTGCCAGCAGCTTATCAGGAGGAAACACCATATATTTT.

This clonotype has ten or more counts. This sequence joins TRBV7-2 and TRBJ2-1; D gene uncertain. Germline values: CDR1 SGHTA, CDR2 FQGNSA. This CDR3 is 15 amino acids long. V shed 5 bases and J shed 1 base, with 12 bases lying between them. The CDR3 reads CASSPQLGSYNEQFF. In DNA, the CDR3 is TGTGCCAGCAGCCCCCAACTGGGGTCCTACAATGAGCAGTTCTTC.

This clonotype has just a few counts. This rearrangement joins TRBV4-2 to TRBJ1-5; D gene uncertain. V lost 2 bases to trimming and J lost 0 bases, with 8 bases between them. Per the germline V gene, CDR1 is LGHNA and CDR2 is YNFKEQ. CDR3 length equals 15 residues. This chain's CDR3 is CASSQRADSNQPQHF. CDR3 nucleotide sequence: TGTGCCAGCAGCCAACGTGCAGATAGCAATCAGCCCCAGCATTTT.

The rearrangement uses TRBV20-1 and TRBJ2-7, with 10 bases identical to TRBD2. CDR3 length equals 12 residues. The V gene end was trimmed by 8 bases and the J gene end by 5 bases; junction bases not matched to a gene: 6. Germline V gives CDR1 DFQATT, CDR2 SNEGSKA (reference sequence). The CDR3: CSLSGGAHEQYF. Written as DNA, the CDR3 is TGCAGTCTGAGCGGGGGGGCCCACGAGCAGTACTTC.